This T cell receptor (beta chain) was retrieved from a study of T cells in Graves' hyperthyroidism and ophthalmopathy. Study-wide findings and caveats: Most thyroid clonotypes with frequency above 0.001 were detected in blood.

About this clonotype itself: Antigen unknown.

Isolation of PBMCs was performed on about 9.9 ml fresh peripheral blood. TCR beta CDR3 sequences were amplified from RNA transcripts. The HTBI primer set drove a first-round RT-PCR of the TCR CDR3. TCRdb reanalysed the multiplex PCR reads using MiXCR and keeps one entry per CDR3 protein. The sample has about 410,000 distinct CDR3 sequences, around 15% seen once. The sequence was collected from a woman between 25 and 40 years old with Graves' ophthalmopathy. The sequenced sample consisted of blood.

CDR3 in amino acids: CASSSQRLLAEDYNEQFF. The CDR3, as DNA: TGTGCCAGCAGTAGTCAACGCTTACTAGCGGAAGATTACAATGAGCAGTTCTTC. The V call is TRBV27, the J call TRBJ2-1, with 8 bases matching TRBD2. Germline lookup yields CDR1 MNHEY and CDR2 SMNVEV (reference sequence). The CDR3 consists of 18 residues. V lost 5 bases and J lost 4; bases outside the gene matches: 16.